A single T cell receptor beta chain is shown here with its context. This clonotype was found many times. This receptor's antigen is unknown. Per-base qualities were not stored, and no clone one base away is much larger. Amplification of TCR beta CDR3 regions was carried out from RNA transcripts. The first round of RT-PCR for the TCR CDR3 was performed with the HTBI primer set and the Qiagen OneStep RT-PCR kit. Libraries were constructed in a second round of multiplex PCR, after which size selection and purification were performed. Sequencing of the libraries was done on an Illumina HiSeq2000 using paired-end 100 bp reads. The study's processing was this. Raw data were processed with SOAPnuke, discarding reads with adapters, uncalled bases, mean Phred below 15, or no exact constant-primer or identifier match. High-quality paired reads were merged with COPE v1.2.5, and unique nucleotide sequences were defined as clonotypes. MiTCR v1.1 was used to align clonotypes to the IMGT TRBV, TRBD and TRBJ reference segments. The analysis was restricted to V-J combinations with a frequency above 0.0001, which together covered 98% to 99.2% of the repertoires. The TCS score was defined as the ratio of F50 (clonal expansion) to E x V (chaos), calculated using BLOSUM62-based TCRdist between CDR3 peptides within each V-J. Welch's t-statistics and random forest reduced roughly 540 V-J features to 13, which were used in a naive Bayes classifier (R e1071). TCRdb trimmed public reads at Q25 via fastp, called clones via MiXCR and kept in-frame beta chains. Every CDR3 protein is listed once, alongside the most common genes and DNA of its rows. The V and J calls and clone size come from TCRdb's table, not from the authors' own analysis. This sample has 500,000 to 650,000 distinct CDR3 sequences in its table, and roughly 17% of those were observed once. The ten top clones hold around 17% of the sample.

The sample comes from a study of T cells in Graves' hyperthyroidism and ophthalmopathy (dated 2019 in TCRdb). Looking at the study overall: Peripheral blood was collected at initial diagnosis, before any treatment. TCR V-J signatures able to tell the groups apart were searched for in a discovery cohort of 95 or so patients, of whom around 43 had Graves' ophthalmopathy and 55 to 60 had stable Graves' hyperthyroidism. Whether ophthalmopathy could be predicted prospectively was tested in an independent validation cohort made up of about 20 hyperthyroidism patients plus 17 patients who later progressed to ophthalmopathy. For training and testing, the 110 or so patients in the discovery cohort were randomly divided in a 7:3 ratio. Thyroid tissue and blood T-cell repertoires from roughly six Graves' hyperthyroidism patients were also compared in the study. After blood sampling, hyperthyroidism patients were treated with methimazole at a starting dose of 30 mg daily, and ophthalmopathy patients were treated with high-dose intravenous methylprednisolone. According to the paper, TCR Vbeta CDR3 sequencing was carried out on some 130 peripheral blood samples, which came from under 50 ophthalmopathy, 80 or so hyperthyroidism and approximately 17 progressor patients. What the authors observed across the whole study: In cross-validation, a model built on a 13 V-J signature told ophthalmopathy apart from stable hyperthyroidism with approximately 90% sensitivity and about 81% specificity, and in testing the same model reached 80%/75%. Most expanded thyroid clonotypes (frequency above 0.001) were also detected in blood, suggesting blood repertoires may reflect thyroid immune responses. During validation, the model predicted progression to ophthalmopathy a median of about 6.5 months ahead of onset, with around 70% sensitivity and 72.22% specificity. No statistical method was used to fix the sample size in advance, and group allocation was not hidden from the investigators.

Inclusive of the bounding cysteine and phenylalanine, the CDR3 is 17 residues long. Only the CDR3 region is kept as DNA, spanning 51 bases read in frame from base 1. V is trimmed back by 5 bases and J by 3 bases, and the junction contains 13 bases that no gene match accounts for. The germline V gene sets CDR1 to MDHEN and CDR2 to SYDVKM. Moderately to severely active disease, a Clinical Activity Score of at least 3, a NOSPECS grade of at least 4, and a duration under 3 months were present in ophthalmopathy patients. Exclusion was applied to patients with uncontrolled infections, other autoimmune diseases, pregnancy or lactation. Clinical symptoms, serum thyroxine and TRAb, thyroid ultrasound, and orbital computed tomography formed the basis for the diagnoses. PBMCs were separated from 7.5 to 10 ml of fresh peripheral blood using Ficoll-Paque density gradient centrifugation. Trizol reagent was used to extract total RNA, and RNA quality was then checked on an Agilent 2100 Bioanalyzer.

The chain is encoded by TRBV28 joined to TRBJ1-3; TRBD1 agrees with 7 junctional bases. The sample consisted of blood. The sequence was obtained from a woman aged 18-29 years with Graves' ophthalmopathy. The nucleotides are TGTGCCAGCAGTGCCGCGACAGGGCACTCCTATGGAAACACCATATATTTT. It codes for CASSAATGHSYGNTIYF.